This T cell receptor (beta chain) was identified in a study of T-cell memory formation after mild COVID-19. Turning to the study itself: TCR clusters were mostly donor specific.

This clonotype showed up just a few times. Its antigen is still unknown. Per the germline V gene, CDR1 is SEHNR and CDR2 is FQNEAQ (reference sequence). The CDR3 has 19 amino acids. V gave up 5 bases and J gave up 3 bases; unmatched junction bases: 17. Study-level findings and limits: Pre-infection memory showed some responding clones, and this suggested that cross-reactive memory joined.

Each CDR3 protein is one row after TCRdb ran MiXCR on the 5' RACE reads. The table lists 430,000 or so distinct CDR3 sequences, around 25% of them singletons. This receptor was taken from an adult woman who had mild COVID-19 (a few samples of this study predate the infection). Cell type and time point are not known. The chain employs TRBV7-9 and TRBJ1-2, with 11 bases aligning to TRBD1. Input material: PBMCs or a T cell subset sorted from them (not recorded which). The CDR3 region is CASSPSWADRGRRDYGYTF. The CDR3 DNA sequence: TGTGCCAGCAGCCCCTCCTGGGCGGACAGGGGGCGTAGGGACTATGGCTACACCTTC. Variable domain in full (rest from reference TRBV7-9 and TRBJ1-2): DTGVSQNPRHKITKRGQNVTFRCDPISEHNRLYWYRQTLGQGPEFLTYFQNEAQLEKSRLLSDRFSAERPKGSFSTLEIQRTEQGDSAMYLCASSPSWADRGRRDYGYTFGSGTRLTVV.